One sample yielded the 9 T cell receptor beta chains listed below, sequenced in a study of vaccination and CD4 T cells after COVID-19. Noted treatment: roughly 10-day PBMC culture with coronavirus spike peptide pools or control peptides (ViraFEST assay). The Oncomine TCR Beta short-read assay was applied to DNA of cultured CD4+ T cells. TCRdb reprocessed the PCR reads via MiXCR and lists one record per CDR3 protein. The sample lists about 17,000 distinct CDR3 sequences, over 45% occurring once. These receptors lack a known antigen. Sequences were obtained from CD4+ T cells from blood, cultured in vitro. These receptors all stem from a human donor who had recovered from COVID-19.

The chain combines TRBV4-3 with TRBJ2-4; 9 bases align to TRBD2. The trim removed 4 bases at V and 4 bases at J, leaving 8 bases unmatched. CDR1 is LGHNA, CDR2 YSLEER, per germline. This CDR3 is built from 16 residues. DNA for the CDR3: TGCGCCAGCAGCCCTACTACCGGACTAGCGAAAAACATTCAGTACTTC. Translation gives CASSPTTGLAKNIQYF.

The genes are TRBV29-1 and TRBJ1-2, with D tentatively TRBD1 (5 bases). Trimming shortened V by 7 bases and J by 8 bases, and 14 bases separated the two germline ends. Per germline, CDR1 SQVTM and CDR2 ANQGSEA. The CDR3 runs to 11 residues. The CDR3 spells CSATGLRGYTF. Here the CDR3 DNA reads TGCAGCGCTACAGGATTAAGGGGCTACACCTTC.

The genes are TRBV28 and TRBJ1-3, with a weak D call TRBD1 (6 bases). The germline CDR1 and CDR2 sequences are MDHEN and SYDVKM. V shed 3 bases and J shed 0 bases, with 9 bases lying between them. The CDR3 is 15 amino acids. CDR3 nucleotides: TGTGCCAGCAGTTTCGACAGGCACTCTGGAAACACCATATATTTT. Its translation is CASSFDRHSGNTIYF.

The CDR3 protein is CSASSSGSLPRTQYF. The CDR3, as DNA: TGCAGTGCTAGCTCTAGCGGGAGTCTGCCTCGGACCCAGTACTTC. This chain joins TRBV20-1 and TRBJ2-5; TRBD2 aligns across 10 bases. The CDR3 runs 15 residues. The V segment lost 3 bases and the J segment 7 bases; nucleotides outside the gene matches: 11. CDR1 DFQATT and CDR2 SNEGSKA come from the germline V gene (reference sequence).

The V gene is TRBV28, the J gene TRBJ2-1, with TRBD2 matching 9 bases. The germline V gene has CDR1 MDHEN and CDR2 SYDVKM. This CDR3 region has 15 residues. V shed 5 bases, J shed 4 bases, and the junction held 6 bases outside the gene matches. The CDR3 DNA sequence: TGTGCCAGCAGTCCCTTGACTAGCGGTTACAATGAGCAGTTCTTC. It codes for CASSPLTSGYNEQFF.

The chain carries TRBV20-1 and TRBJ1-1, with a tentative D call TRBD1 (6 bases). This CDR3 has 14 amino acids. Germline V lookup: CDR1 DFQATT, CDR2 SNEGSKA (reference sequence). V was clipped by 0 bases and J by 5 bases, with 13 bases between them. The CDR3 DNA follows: TGCAGTGCTAGAGATCAACTGGGGGCAACTGAAGCTTTCTTT. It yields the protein CSARDQLGATEAFF.

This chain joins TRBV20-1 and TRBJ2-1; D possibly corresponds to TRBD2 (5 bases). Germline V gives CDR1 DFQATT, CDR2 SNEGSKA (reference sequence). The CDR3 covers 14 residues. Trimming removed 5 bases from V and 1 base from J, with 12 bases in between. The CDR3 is CSAGHWRSYNEQFF. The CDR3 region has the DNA TGCAGTGCTGGCCATTGGAGGTCCTACAATGAGCAGTTCTTC.

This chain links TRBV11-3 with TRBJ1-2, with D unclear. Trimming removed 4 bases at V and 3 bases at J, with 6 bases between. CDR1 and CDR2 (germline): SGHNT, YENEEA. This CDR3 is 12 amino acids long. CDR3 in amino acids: CASSSMDYGYTF. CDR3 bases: TGTGCCAGCAGCTCCATGGACTATGGCTACACCTTC.

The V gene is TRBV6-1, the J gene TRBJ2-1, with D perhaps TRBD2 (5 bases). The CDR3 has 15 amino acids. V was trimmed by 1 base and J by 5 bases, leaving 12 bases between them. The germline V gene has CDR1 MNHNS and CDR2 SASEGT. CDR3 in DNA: TGTGCCAGCAGTGAAGGAGCTAGCAATAACAATGAGCAGTTCTTC. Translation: CASSEGASNNNEQFF.